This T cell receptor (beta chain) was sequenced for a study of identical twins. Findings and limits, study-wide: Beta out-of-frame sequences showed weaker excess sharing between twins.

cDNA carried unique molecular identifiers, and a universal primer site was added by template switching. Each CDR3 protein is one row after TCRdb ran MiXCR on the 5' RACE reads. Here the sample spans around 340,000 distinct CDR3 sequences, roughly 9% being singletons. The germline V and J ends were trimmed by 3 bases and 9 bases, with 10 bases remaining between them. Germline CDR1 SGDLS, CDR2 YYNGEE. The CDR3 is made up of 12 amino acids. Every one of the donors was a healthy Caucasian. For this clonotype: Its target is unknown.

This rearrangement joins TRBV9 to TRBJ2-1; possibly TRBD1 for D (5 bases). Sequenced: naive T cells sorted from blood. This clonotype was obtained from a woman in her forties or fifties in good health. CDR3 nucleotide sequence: TGTGCCAGCAGCGGAGAACAGGTTGAGCAGTTCTTC. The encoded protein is CASSGEQVEQFF.